This TCR beta chain was profiled in a study of cytomegalovirus exposure and HLA in healthy donors listed by TCRdb under 2017. Concerning the study at large: An earlier analysis of several hundred of the donors reported 276 Gb of sequence data and 90 million to 120 million unique TCR beta sequences obtained from about 170 million T cells. An early release covering some 640 HLA-typed donors comprised approximately 290 gigabases of sequencing data and 85 million to 100 million unique TCR sequences. Of the 350 to 450 genotyped donors, less than 90% were placed in the genetic ancestry cluster associated with self-reported Caucasian donors. The study aimed to test whether signatures of past pathogen exposure could be identified by cataloging public T cell receptors. The study used immunosequencing to profile the T cell repertoires of several hundred subjects and linked those repertoires to cytomegalovirus serostatus. A separate validation cohort of roughly 120 different subjects was used in addition to the approximately 670-subject first cohort. The study combined high-throughput TCR immunosequencing, statistical association of individual TCRs with disease status, and machine learning to predict cytomegalovirus infection status. In a later analysis, previously published TCR beta repertoires from 550 to 750 donors were re-analyzed and high-resolution HLA genotyping was added so that TCR occurrence patterns could be studied. The later analysis used no new phenotypic data to find candidate immune exposures, relying instead on TCR beta sequences and their occurrence across donors. In an earlier analysis of about 590 of the donors, high-throughput TCR beta sequencing was used to judge whether each TCR beta V gene segment behaved as functional or pseudogenic. Donor age, sex, ethnicity and CMV serostatus were collected together with the repertoire data. A later genetic analysis took genome-wide SNP genotypes for 398 of the 666 donors and used that subset as a discovery cohort. Every discovery cohort repertoire had been produced on one sequencing platform. Both class I and class II loci were covered by HLA typing, at four-digit resolution. The number of donors typed differed by locus, with about 620-630 for A, B, C, DRB1 and DQB1, roughly 520 for DQA1, 600 to 610 for DPA1, and some 450 for DPB1. Five DR-DQ haplotypes were treated as single units for association and clustering because of strong linkage in the cohort. Among a few hundred genotyped donors of the cohort, an average of approximately 240,000 unique TCR beta nucleotide sequences were sequenced per donor, roughly 20% of them non-productive. General findings and caveats noted by the study authors: The study listed approximately 150 TCR beta chains as associated with cytomegalovirus. Compared with the 666-donor mean, donors in an Asian-associated ancestry cluster had fewer N-insertions in productive TCRs, according to a later genetic analysis. In this cohort, only TCR beta chains were sequenced, and detectable features were limited by the absence of alpha or paired-chain data. HLA typing was unavailable for some donors at each locus, so association tests used only the typed subset. An association between a missense DCLRE1C variant and V-gene and J-gene trimming of TCR beta chains was found in a later genetic analysis and replicated in an independent cohort. A further reported finding was that TCR beta sequences accurately predicted the HLA-A and HLA-B alleles for most subjects in the first cohort. An earlier analysis of around 500 of the donors showed that most TCR beta V segments appeared in productive rearrangements either about 87% or about 30% of the time, which broadly matched IMGT annotations. A later analysis found that TCR association rates varied across HLA loci, with DRB1 alleles showing the most associated TCRs and HLA-C alleles the fewest. Sequencing depth was assumed to be roughly uniform across donors in the presence/absence analyses, though that assumption may not hold. Immune exposure information for the cohort was limited to CMV serostatus. Strong co-occurrence of HLA alleles, especially DR and DQ, made assigning TCR associations to individual alleles difficult. Linkage disequilibrium might explain the correlated functional status among segregating V segments, but an unknown experimental factor could not be excluded. A group of highly shared sequence variants was considered likely to be a technical artifact of the sequencing pipeline. According to a later analysis, most CMV-associated TCR beta chains appeared to be HLA-restricted, and the HLA associations seemed to be driven largely by CMV exposure. In a later analysis, HLA-associated TCR beta chains were found to be more clonally expanded and to have lower generation probabilities than equally common non-associated chains. The classifier was reported to diagnose cytomegalovirus status with high specificity and sensitivity in both the original and validation cohorts. A later analysis associated some 17,000 TCR beta sequences with specific HLA alleles at a false discovery rate of 0.05. A few of the identified cytomegalovirus-associated TCR beta chains were confirmed in vitro to be specific for cytomegalovirus antigens. The authors suggested that the approach could potentially be generalized to other disease states and immunological phenotypes. Because counts were too low, seventeen rarely observed V segments, including chromosome 9 orphons, were left out of the earlier analysis of some 600 of the donors. According to a later analysis, parvovirus B19, influenza, CMV and Epstein-Barr virus appeared linked to several top co-occurrence clusters. While some public TCRs were present in many individuals, most TCR sequences turned up only very rarely across donors.

Libraries were built with the immunoSEQ multiplex PCR assay. For the multiplex PCR, a mixture combining 60 forward primers for TCR Vbeta segments and 13 reverse primers for TCR Jbeta segments was used. A multiplex PCR assay on genomic DNA amplified the CDR3 region of rearranged TCR beta genes. The Illumina HiSeq System was used to sequence the amplified TCR beta libraries as 87-base-pair reads. As for how the authors treated the data: A later analysis tallied around 87 million unique TCR beta chains across the 660 or so repertoires, and some 12 million of those chains were shared by two or more donors. To remove PCR and sequencing errors, raw reads were error-corrected and collapsed into unique sequences using a nearest-neighbor algorithm that merged closely related sequences. V, D and J gene segments were assigned by aligning CDR3 sequences to IMGT reference sequences. Each retained sequence needed at least a six-nucleotide match to both a V gene segment and a J gene segment. A rearrangement counted as productive if the CDR3 had no stop codons and remained in frame with V and J, and every other rearrangement counted as non-productive. CDR3 was defined according to IMGT convention as the region running from the second conserved V-encoded cysteine to the conserved J-encoded phenylalanine. The earlier analysis of about 610 of the donors excluded sequences that lacked an unambiguous match to a single V gene segment. An earlier analysis of several hundred of the donors called V segments functional above 56.7% productive rearrangements and segregating when the between-donor standard deviation exceeded 5%. A statistical classification framework was built for diagnosing cytomegalovirus status from the catalog of TCR beta chain sequences. In a later analysis, TCR nucleotide sequences were compared against IMGT/GENE-DB human TR gene sequences so that V and J genes could be assigned. A later analysis assigned CDR3 sequences and most-parsimonious VDJ recombination scenarios with the TCRdist pipeline. In a later analysis, each TCR beta chain was defined by its CDR3 amino acid sequence together with its V-gene family, and reads without a unique V-gene family were excluded. A later analysis removed roughly 590 highly shared, low-generation-probability nucleotide sequences to deal with suspected cross-contamination and a sequencing artifact. In a later analysis, a clonal expansion index was calculated for each public chain from normalized within-repertoire ranks of inferred template counts. A later analysis computed generation probabilities with a VDJ recombination model fitted to out-of-frame rearrangements, and checked the results against IGoR. In a later analysis, TCR-TCR, TCR-HLA and TCR-CMV co-occurrence was scored with hypergeometric tests, and a repertoire-size bias correction was applied to TCR pairs. To estimate false discovery rates, a later analysis permuted the HLA or CMV assignments 20 times. A later analysis grouped co-occurring TCRs with DBSCAN, adding TCRdist sequence similarity when clustering within HLA-allele-positive subsets. Repertoires with fewer than 30,000 or more than 120,000 public chains, plus five repertoires with anomalous nucleotide sharing, were excluded from co-occurrence clustering. The source is immuneACCESS, and TCRdb retained only in-frame sequences with V and J called. Part of the clones is not carried over; for the studies checked, unresolved V genes explain less than half of this, and the remainder is unexplained. Clonal size and the V and J genes are those of that table, whereas D and trimming came from the DNA. Across this sample there are 150,000 or so clones, with over 60% seen only once. More than 4% of the sample is held by the ten biggest clonotypes.

The cohort comprised some 730 healthy bone marrow donors. At the time of sampling, every cohort member was nominally healthy, though immune exposures that went unrecorded were likely present. The donor was CMV seropositive and belonged to the group of 250 to 350 seropositive cohort members. Each donor provided a peripheral blood sample, and peripheral blood mononuclear cells were used for TCR beta sequencing. Genomic DNA extraction from the blood cell samples was performed with the Qiagen DNeasy Blood Extraction Kit. To note about this clone: This receptor's antigen is unknown. It has no much larger one-base neighbor in the sample; base qualities were not kept.

Material: PBMCs. The origin of this receptor is a male donor in good health and CMV-seropositive.

CDR3 protein: CASVGRDRGFGYTF. Here is the DNA: TGTGCCAGCGTGGGCCGGGACAGGGGATTTGGCTACACCTTC. The sequence links TRBV27 to TRBJ1-2, and 10 junction bases match TRBD1. Trimming leaves V shorter by 8 bases and J shorter by 7 bases, with the junction holding 10 bases beyond the gene matches. Based on the germline V gene (reference sequence), the CDR1 and CDR2 sequences are MNHEY and SMNVEV. The CDR3 spans 14 residues, from the cysteine through the phenylalanine. Kept here is only the CDR3 DNA, which spans 42 bases and is read in frame from base 1.